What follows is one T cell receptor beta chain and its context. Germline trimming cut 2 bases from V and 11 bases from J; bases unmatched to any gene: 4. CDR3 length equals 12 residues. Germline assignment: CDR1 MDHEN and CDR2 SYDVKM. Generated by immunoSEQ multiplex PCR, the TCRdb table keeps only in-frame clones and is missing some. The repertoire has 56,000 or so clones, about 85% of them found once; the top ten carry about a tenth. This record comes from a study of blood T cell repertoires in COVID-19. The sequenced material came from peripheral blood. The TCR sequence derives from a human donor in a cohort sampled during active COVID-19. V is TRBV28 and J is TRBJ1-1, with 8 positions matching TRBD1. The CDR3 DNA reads TGTGCCAGCAGTTTACCGTGGGACAGGGCTTTCTTT. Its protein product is CASSLPWDRAFF.